The T cell receptor beta chain described here comes from a study of tumor-infiltrating lymphocytes in primary liver carcinoma (dated by TCRdb to the late 2010s). Turning to the overall study: Between November 2015 and March 2016, several patients in China with histopathologically diagnosed primary liver carcinoma had their tumors surgically resected. Samples yielded roughly 3.65 to 7.13 million productive TCRbeta reads; read depth did not differ significantly between tissue types. For each liver tumor, the study sampled five regions along with adjacent normal tissue and blood, and applied TCRbeta repertoire sequencing, expression microarrays and whole-exome sequencing. Tumors of the five patients were stage T1-T3 N0M0 with maximum diameters of roughly 4.2 to 11 cm. Of the five patients, three men and two women aged 30 to 69 years, four had hepatocellular carcinoma and one had combined HCC and intrahepatic cholangiocarcinoma. Technical replicate repertoires showed high reproducibility, with mean shared-clone rates about 0.88 and correlation coefficients above 0.98. A total of 35 or so specimens from 5 patients went through TCRbeta repertoire sequencing, namely 25 tumor regions, 5 adjacent noncancerous liver tissues and 5 peripheral blood samples. What the authors observed across the whole study: Repertoire overlap was found to be higher between tumor regions (mean around 35%) than between tumor-adjacent (around 17%) or tumor-blood (about 14%) pairs, consistent with antigen-driven expansion. A significantly larger repertoire fraction was made up by the top 250 clones in tumors than in blood (p = 0.039). Only 4 or 5 patients were included in the study, and the authors note that the findings should be validated in a larger study. Because the samples were bulk and unsorted, CD4+ and CD8+ T cell repertoires could not be compared. Only the TCR beta chain was sequenced, so true repertoire diversity is likely underestimated because unpaired alpha chains were not captured.

Blood RNA was extracted from unsorted whole blood using TRIzol reagent, and germline DNA was obtained with the DNeasy Blood & Tissue kit. At the time of sampling, the patients had chronic HBV infection and had not received any treatment. Around 4 milliliters of peripheral blood were collected into K2EDTA tubes before surgery. Comments on this clonotype: Its antigen remains undetermined. The input lacks base qualities; no much larger clone sits a single base away.

Per the germline V gene, SGHAT is the CDR1 and FQNNGV is the CDR2. The CDR3 measures 16 amino acids from cysteine to phenylalanine. The DNA shown is the 48-base CDR3, in frame from base 1. Trimming removed 5 bases from V and 2 bases from J, leaving 19 bases between the germline ends. Starting from roughly 540 ng total RNA, TCRbeta-specific cDNA was produced by reverse transcription with a constant-region primer and ProtoScript II reverse transcriptase. Construction of the TCRbeta libraries relied on three nested rounds of multiplex PCR, following a slightly modified ARM-PCR procedure. Each of the first two PCR rounds ran for approximately 10 cycles using multiplex TRBV1-TRBV30 forward primers together with a Cbeta reverse primer. Sample barcodes and Illumina adapters were attached in a final 25-cycle PCR using Deep VentR polymerase. Before sequencing, amplicons of 200-500 bp were purified from gel using a QIAquick gel extraction kit. TCRbeta amplicons were sequenced on an Illumina HiSeq 2500 with 250-bp paired-end reads. Turning to the authors' computational methods: Reads were quality-trimmed with Trimmomatic v0.33, and paired reads were merged with FLASH v1.2.11 to recover full CDR3 sequences. V, D and J germline segments were assigned to the rearranged TCRbeta sequences using MiGEC v1.2.1b. Clonotype statistics and Shannon-Wiener diversity indices were computed with VDJtools v1.0.0. To reduce sampling bias, subsequent analyses other than the diversity analysis used only the 250 most abundant clonotypes in each sample. TCRdb itself trimmed the public reads at Q25 with fastp, ran MiXCR and retained productive beta chains. Identical CDR3 protein sequences are pooled into one entry, listed with their most common genes and DNA. The V and J calls come from TCRdb's annotation, not from the publication. This sample holds about 200,000 distinct CDR3 sequences; about two thirds were observed only once. Approximately 6.6% of the sample is taken by the ten largest.

Input material: peripheral blood. Rearrangement joined TRBV11-2 to TRBJ2-7; the best D guess is TRBD2, with 5 bases matching. This clonotype was obtained from a woman aged 60-75 years with primary liver carcinoma and hepatitis B virus infection. Here is the DNA: TGTGCCAGCAGCCCCAGAGTAGCGAGGAGCCCCTACGAGCAGTACTTC. Its translation is CASSPRVARSPYEQYF.